Below, 3 T cell receptor beta chains from the same sample are listed, as sequenced in a study of blood T cell repertoires in COVID-19. Clones were sequenced by immunoSEQ multiplex PCR, and TCRdb holds only the in-frame ones, with some missing. This sample has over 150,000 clones, with 70% to 85% found just once. Input material: peripheral blood. The origin of the receptors is a woman in her sixties with acute or convalescent COVID-19.

This rearrangement joins TRBV7-3 to TRBJ1-1, with D possibly matching TRBD1 (5 bases). The CDR3 spans 15 residues. From germline, CDR1 is SGHTA and CDR2 FQGTGA. The V end was cut by 4 bases, the J end by 1 base, with 13 bases between. The DNA for the CDR3 is TGTGCCAGCAGCTCAAGGACGGGGGGGAACACTGAAGCTTTCTTT. Translated: CASSSRTGGNTEAFF.

This clone was counted once. CDR3 region: CASSLWTGPSEQYV. CDR3 bases: TGTGCCAGCAGCTTGTGGACAGGGCCCTCCGAGCAGTACGTC. V gene TRBV5-8 combines with J gene TRBJ2-7; 8 positions agree with TRBD1. The CDR3 runs 14 residues. V shed 1 base, J shed 6 bases, and the junction held 6 bases outside the gene matches. Germline V gene lookup returns CDR1 SGHTS and CDR2 YDEGEE.

The chain carries TRBV6-5 and TRBJ2-7, with 9 positions matching TRBD1. CDR1 is MNHEY and CDR2 is SVGAGI in the germline V gene. The CDR3 length is 14 residues. The J segment lost 5 bases and the V segment lost 5 bases, leaving 7 bases of the junction unmatched. CDR3 coding DNA: TGTGCCAGCAGTAGGGACAGGGAGGTCCACGAGCAGTACTTC. As protein: CASSRDREVHEQYF.